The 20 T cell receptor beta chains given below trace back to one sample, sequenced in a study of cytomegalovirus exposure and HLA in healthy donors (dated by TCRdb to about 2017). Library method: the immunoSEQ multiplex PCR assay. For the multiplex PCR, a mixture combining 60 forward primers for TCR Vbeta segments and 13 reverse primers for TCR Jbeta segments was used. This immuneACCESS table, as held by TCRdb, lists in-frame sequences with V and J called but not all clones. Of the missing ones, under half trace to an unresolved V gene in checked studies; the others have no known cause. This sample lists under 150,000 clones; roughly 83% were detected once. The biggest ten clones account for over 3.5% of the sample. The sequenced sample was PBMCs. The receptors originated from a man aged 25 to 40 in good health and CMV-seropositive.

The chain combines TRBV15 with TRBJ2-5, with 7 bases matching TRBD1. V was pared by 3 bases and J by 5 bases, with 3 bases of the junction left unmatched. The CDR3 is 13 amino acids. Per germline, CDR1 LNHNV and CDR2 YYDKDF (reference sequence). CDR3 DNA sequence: TGTGCCACCAGCAGGGAGACAGGGGAGACCCAGTACTTC. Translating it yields CATSRETGETQYF.

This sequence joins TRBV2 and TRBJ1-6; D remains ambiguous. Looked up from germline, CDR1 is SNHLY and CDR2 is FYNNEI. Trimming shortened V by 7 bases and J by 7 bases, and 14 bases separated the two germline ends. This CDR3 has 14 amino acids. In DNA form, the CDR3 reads TGTGCCAGCAATGGGCCCTTCGCCAATTCACCCCTCCACTTT. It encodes CASNGPFANSPLHF.

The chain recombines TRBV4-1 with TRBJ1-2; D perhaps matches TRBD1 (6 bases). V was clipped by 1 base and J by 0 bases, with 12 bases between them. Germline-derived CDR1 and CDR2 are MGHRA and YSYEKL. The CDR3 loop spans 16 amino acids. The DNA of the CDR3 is TGCGCCAGCAGCCAAGCTACAGGGAGAGCTAACTATGGCTACACCTTC. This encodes CASSQATGRANYGYTF.

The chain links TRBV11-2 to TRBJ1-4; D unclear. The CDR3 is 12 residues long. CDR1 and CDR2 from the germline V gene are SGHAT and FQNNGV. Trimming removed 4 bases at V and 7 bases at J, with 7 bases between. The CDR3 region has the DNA TGTGCCAGCAGCTCAAATAGTGAAAAACTGTTTTTT. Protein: CASSSNSEKLFF.

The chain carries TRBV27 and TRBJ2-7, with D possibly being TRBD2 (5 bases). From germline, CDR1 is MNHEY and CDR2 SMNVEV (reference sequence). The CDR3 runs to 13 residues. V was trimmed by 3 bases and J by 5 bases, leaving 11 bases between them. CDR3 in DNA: TGTGCCAGCAGTTTCCTGATGGAGGACGAGCAGTACTTC. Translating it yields CASSFLMEDEQYF.

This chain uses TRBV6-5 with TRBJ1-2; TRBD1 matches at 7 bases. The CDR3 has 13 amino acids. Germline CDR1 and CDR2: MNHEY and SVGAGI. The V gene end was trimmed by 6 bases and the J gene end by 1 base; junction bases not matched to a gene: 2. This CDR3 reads CASRRDSNYGYTF. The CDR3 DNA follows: TGTGCCAGCAGACGGGACAGTAACTATGGCTACACCTTC.

As DNA, the CDR3 is TGTGCCAGCAGCCCAAGGCGAGGAGCAGCTAATGAAAAACTGTTTTTT. This codes for CASSPRRGAANEKLFF. The V call is TRBV4-2, the J call TRBJ1-4; D not resolved. This CDR3 is 16 amino acids long. The germline V gene has CDR1 LGHNA and CDR2 YNFKEQ. Trimming pared 4 bases from V and 3 bases from J, leaving 15 bases between.

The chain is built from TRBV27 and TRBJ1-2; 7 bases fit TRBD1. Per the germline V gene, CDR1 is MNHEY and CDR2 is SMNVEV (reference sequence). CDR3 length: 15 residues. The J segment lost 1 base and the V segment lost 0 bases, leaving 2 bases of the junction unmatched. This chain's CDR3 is CASSLSPGGNYGYTF. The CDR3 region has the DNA TGTGCCAGCAGTTTATCCCCAGGGGGTAACTATGGCTACACCTTC.

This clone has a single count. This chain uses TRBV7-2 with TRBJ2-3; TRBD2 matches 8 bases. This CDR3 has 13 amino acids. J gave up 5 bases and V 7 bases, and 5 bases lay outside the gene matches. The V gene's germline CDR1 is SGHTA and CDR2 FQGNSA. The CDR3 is CASNPGRGDTQYF. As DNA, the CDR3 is TGTGCCAGCAACCCCGGGAGGGGAGATACGCAGTATTTT.

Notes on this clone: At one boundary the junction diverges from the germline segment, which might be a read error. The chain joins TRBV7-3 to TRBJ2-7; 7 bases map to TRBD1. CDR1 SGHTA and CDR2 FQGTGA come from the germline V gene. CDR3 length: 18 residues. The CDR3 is CASSLTSIGQDVSNEQYF. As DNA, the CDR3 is TGTGCCAGCAGCTTAACTTCCATCGGACAGGACGTCTCCAACGAGCAGTACTTC.

CDR3 sequence reads: CASSPRALETQYF. CDR3 nucleotide sequence: TGTGCCAGCTCACCACGGGCCTTGGAGACCCAGTACTTC. This chain links TRBV18 with TRBJ2-5, with no clear D. This CDR3 contains 13 residues. V lost 1 base and J 5 bases, leaving 8 bases between the germline ends. The germline V gene has CDR1 KGHSH and CDR2 LQKENI.

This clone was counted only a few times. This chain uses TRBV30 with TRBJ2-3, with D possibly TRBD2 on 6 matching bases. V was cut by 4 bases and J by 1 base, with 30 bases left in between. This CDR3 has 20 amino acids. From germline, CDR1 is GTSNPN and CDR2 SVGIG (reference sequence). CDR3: CAWTPWGVRTGHVGTDTQYF. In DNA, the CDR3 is TGTGCCTGGACCCCCTGGGGGGTCAGAACAGGTCATGTGGGCACAGATACGCAGTATTTT.

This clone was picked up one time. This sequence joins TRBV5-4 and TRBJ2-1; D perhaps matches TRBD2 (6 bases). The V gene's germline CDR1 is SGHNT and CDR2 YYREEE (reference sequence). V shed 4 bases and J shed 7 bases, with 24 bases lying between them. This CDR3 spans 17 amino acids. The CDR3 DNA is TGTGCCAGCAGCGGGCCGACTGGGCGGGGCCATAGTAATGAGCAGTTCTTC. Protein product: CASSGPTGRGHSNEQFF.

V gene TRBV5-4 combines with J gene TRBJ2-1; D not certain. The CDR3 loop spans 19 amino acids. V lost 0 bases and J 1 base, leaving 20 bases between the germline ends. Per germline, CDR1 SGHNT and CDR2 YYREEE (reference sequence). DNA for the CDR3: TGTGCCAGCAGCTTGGAAGGCGGCCTAATATATGGGTCCTACAATGAGCAGTTCTTC. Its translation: CASSLEGGLIYGSYNEQFF.

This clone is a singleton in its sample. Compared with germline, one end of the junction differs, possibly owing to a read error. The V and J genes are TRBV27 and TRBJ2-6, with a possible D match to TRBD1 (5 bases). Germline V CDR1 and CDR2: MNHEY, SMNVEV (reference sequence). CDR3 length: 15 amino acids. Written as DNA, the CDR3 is TGTGCCAGCAGTTTCTGGCGAAGTGGGGCCAACGGCCTGACTTTC. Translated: CASSFWRSGANGLTF. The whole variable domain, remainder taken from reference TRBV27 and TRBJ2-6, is EAQVTQNPRYLITVTGKKLTVTCSQNMNHEYMSWYRQDPGLGLRQIYYSMNVEVTDKGDVPEGYKVSRKEKRNFPLILESPSPNQTSLYFCASSFWRSGANGLTFGAGSRLTVL.

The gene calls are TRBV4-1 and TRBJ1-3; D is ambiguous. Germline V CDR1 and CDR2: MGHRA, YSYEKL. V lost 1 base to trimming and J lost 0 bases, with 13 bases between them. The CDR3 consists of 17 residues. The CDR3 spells CASSQATSLSSGNTIYF. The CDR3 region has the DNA TGCGCCAGCAGCCAAGCCACGAGCTTAAGCTCTGGAAACACCATATATTTT.

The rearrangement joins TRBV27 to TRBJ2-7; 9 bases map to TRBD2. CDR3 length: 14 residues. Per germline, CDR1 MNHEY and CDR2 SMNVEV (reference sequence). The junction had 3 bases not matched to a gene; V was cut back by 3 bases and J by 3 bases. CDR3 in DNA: TGTGCCAGCAGTTTTGGGCGGGAGGGCTACGAGCAGTACTTC. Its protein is CASSFGREGYEQYF.

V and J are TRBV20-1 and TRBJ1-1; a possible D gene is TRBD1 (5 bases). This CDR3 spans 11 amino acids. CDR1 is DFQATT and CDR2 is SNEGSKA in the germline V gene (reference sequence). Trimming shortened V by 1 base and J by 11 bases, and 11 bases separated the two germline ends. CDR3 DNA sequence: TGCAGTGCTAGAGTAGTAGGGGCCGCTTTCTTT. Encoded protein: CSARVVGAAFF.

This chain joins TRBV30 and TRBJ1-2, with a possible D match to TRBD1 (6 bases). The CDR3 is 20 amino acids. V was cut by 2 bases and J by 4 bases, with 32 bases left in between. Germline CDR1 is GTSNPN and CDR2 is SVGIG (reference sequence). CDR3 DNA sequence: TGTGCCTGGAGTCCAACCGGCTCCTATCCGGGACACAAAAAGGGCTATGGCTACACCTTC. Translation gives CAWSPTGSYPGHKKGYGYTF. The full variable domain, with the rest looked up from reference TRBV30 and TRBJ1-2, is SQTIHQWPATLVQPVGSPLSLECTVEGTSNPNLYWYRQAAGRGLQLLFYSVGIGQISSEVPQNLSASRPQDRQFILSSKKLLLSDSGFYLCAWSPTGSYPGHKKGYGYTFGSGTRLTVV.

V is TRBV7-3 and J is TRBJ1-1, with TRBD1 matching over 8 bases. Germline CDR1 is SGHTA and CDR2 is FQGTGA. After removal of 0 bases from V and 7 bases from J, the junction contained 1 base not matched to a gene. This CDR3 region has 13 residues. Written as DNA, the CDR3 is TGTGCCAGCAGCTTAACGGGACAGGATGAAGCTTTCTTT. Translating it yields CASSLTGQDEAFF.